Listed below are T cell receptor beta chains from one sample, sequenced in a study of cytomegalovirus exposure and HLA in healthy donors. Clones were read by immunoSEQ multiplex PCR, and TCRdb kept only the in-frame ones, dropping some. The sample has 200,000 to 250,000 clones; approximately 90% are singletons. The specimen was PBMCs. The receptor source for this set is a young woman in good health and CMV-seronegative. Both conserved end residues are part of each CDR3. A D gene is named only where the DNA matches it firmly. Not all rows give a size; the values are once, few, many and, for expanded clones, a class.

d_gene	abundance	j_gene	v_gene	CDR3nt	CDR3aa
TRBD2	.	TRBJ2-2	TRBV30	TGTGCCTGGAGTGTACCAGTAGCGGGTCTAGACACCGGGGAGCTGTTTTTT	CAWSVPVAGLDTGELFF
TRBD2	.	TRBJ2-3	TRBV5-1	TGCGCCAGCAGCTTGCGGCGGGAGACCACAGATACGCAGTATTTT	CASSLRRETTDTQYF
.	.	TRBJ1-1	TRBV29-1	TGCAGCGCAAAGACAGGAAATGAAGCTTTCTTT	CSAKTGNEAFF
TRBD1	.	TRBJ1-1	TRBV30	TGTGCCTGGGACGGGGGACAGTCGGAAGCTTTCTTT	CAWDGGQSEAFF
TRBD2	.	TRBJ2-2	TRBV2	TGTGCCAGCGGACATAGCGGGAGGGCAACCGGGGAGCTGTTTTTT	CASGHSGRATGELFF
TRBD1	.	TRBJ1-1	TRBV11-2	TGTGCCAGCAGCTTAAACTCCGGACAGGCTGAAGCTTTCTTT	CASSLNSGQAEAFF
.	.	TRBJ2-1	TRBV18	TGTGCCAGCTCACCGTCGCAGACTAATGAGCAGTTCTTC	CASSPSQTNEQFF
.	.	TRBJ1-2	TRBV27	TGTGCCAGCAGTTCAAAGGGGAGGGTGTACACCTTC	CASSSKGRVYTF
.	.	TRBJ1-1	TRBV6-6	TGTGCCAGCAGTTTCCCGGGCAGGGGCAAATTGACTGAAGCTTTCTTT	CASSFPGRGKLTEAFF
.	.	TRBJ2-1	TRBV27	TGTGCCAGCAGTTCAGGGTACAATGAGCAGTTCTTC	CASSSGYNEQFF
.	.	TRBJ1-5	TRBV4-1	TGCGCCAGCAGCCTTGGACACGGCAATCAGCCCCAGCATTTT	CASSLGHGNQPQHF
TRBD2	.	TRBJ2-1	TRBV25-1	TGTGCCAGCGGTAGCGGGAGGGAGTACAATGAGCAGTTCTTC	CASGSGREYNEQFF
TRBD1	.	TRBJ2-2	TRBV4-2	TGTGCCAGCAGCCAAGAGACAGGGTTTGGTGCCGGGGAGCTGTTTTTT	CASSQETGFGAGELFF
.	.	TRBJ2-3	TRBV5-1	TGCGCCAGCAGCTTGCAGGGGCCCAACACAGATACGCAGTATTTT	CASSLQGPNTDTQYF
.	.	TRBJ2-1	TRBV29-1	TGCAGCGTTGAATTTGTCGGGAGTACCTACAATGAGCAGTTCTTC	CSVEFVGSTYNEQFF
TRBD1	.	TRBJ2-6	TRBV5-4	TGTGCCAGCAGCTTACAGGGGAGTAATTCTGGGGCCAACGTCCTGACTTTC	CASSLQGSNSGANVLTF
TRBD1	.	TRBJ2-7	TRBV19	TGTGCCAGTTGTGCTGGGGGACAGGGACACGAGCAGTACTTC	CASCAGGQGHEQYF
.	.	TRBJ1-2	TRBV7-9	TGTGCCAGCAGCTCTTTAACAGGTGGTGGCTATGGCTACACCTTC	CASSSLTGGGYGYTF
TRBD1	.	TRBJ1-1	TRBV28	TGTGCCAGTTCACAGGGGATGGGAGCTTTCTTT	CASSQGMGAFF
TRBD2	.	TRBJ2-3	TRBV6-1	TGTGCCAGCGTAGCGGGAAGGAGCACAGATACGCAGTATTTT	CASVAGRSTDTQYF
.	.	TRBJ1-3	TRBV2	TGTGCCAGCACCCCACCGGGACACGGAAACACCATATATTTT	CASTPPGHGNTIYF
.	.	TRBJ1-4	TRBV7-6	TGTGCCAGCAGCGACAAGCGAGGGCCAACTAATGAAAAACTGTTTTTT	CASSDKRGPTNEKLFF
.	.	TRBJ1-1	TRBV7-9	TGTGCCAGCAGCTTATTAACAGGGAGAGAAGCTTTCTTT	CASSLLTGREAFF
.	.	TRBJ2-5	TRBV14	TGTGCCAGCAGCCAAGGCGGGTTAGAGACCCAGTACTTC	CASSQGGLETQYF
.	.	TRBJ2-5	TRBV7-9	TGTGCCAGCAGCTTAAACCGGGATCAAGAGACCCAGTACTTC	CASSLNRDQETQYF
TRBD2	.	TRBJ2-7	TRBV19	TGTGCCAGTAGTATCTGGACTAGCGGTAAACACTCCTACGAGCAGTACTTC	CASSIWTSGKHSYEQYF
.	.	TRBJ2-7	TRBV6-5	TGTGCCAGCTTCGGACTAAACTACGAGCAGTACTTC	CASFGLNYEQYF
TRBD1	.	TRBJ2-3	TRBV30	TGTGCCTGGAGTGTGCAGGGGGCTAAAGATACGCAGTATTTT	CAWSVQGAKDTQYF
TRBD2	.	TRBJ2-2	TRBV7-7	TGTGCCAGCAGCTCTCAAAGCGGGACGAACACCGGGGAGCTGTTTTTT	CASSSQSGTNTGELFF
TRBD2	.	TRBJ2-3	TRBV6-1	TGTGCCAGCAGTGAAGGGTGGCCTAGCGGGAGGGCCGGAGATACGCAGTATTTT	CASSEGWPSGRAGDTQYF
TRBD1	few	TRBJ1-2	TRBV5-4	TGTGCCAGCAGCTCTGGACAGGGCCTTGCTTATGGCTACACCTTC	CASSSGQGLAYGYTF
TRBD2	.	TRBJ2-3	TRBV19	TGTGCCAGCAAACTAGCGGGAGGGGGAGATACGCAGTATTTT	CASKLAGGGDTQYF
TRBD2	.	TRBJ2-7	TRBV5-1	TGCGCCAGCAGAGCCGGACTAGCGGGAGGAGGAGATGCGCAGTACTTC	CASRAGLAGGGDAQYF